This is a list of T cell receptor beta chains from one sample in a study of identifying expanded T cells in peripheral blood. The assay was immunoSEQ multiplex PCR, and TCRdb's table has in-frame clones only and misses some. Altogether about 100,000 clones are present, 80% to 90% being singletons, with the ten largest covering just over 5.5%. The sample comprised blood. The receptors stem from a person aged 18-70 years in good health. Each CDR3 is given with its conserved first and last residue. D genes are given only for firm matches. Size tells how often a clone was seen (once, few, many) or the class of an expanded clone, and some rows leave it out.

.	.	TRBV9	TRBJ2-3	19	CASSVAPSQGGITRDTQYF	TGTGCCAGCAGCGTAGCTCCATCACAGGGAGGAATAACAAGGGATACGCAGTATTTT
.	.	TRBV7-9	TRBJ2-1	16	CASSLGVGAGYNEQFF	TGTGCCAGCAGCTTAGGGGTGGGAGCAGGTTACAATGAGCAGTTCTTC
.	.	TRBV15	TRBJ1-6	13	CATSRAAGSPLHF	TGTGCCACCAGCAGAGCGGCGGGTTCACCCCTCCACTTT
TRBD2	once	TRBV5-1	TRBJ2-7	16	CASSLGEREFSYEQYF	TGCGCCAGCAGCTTGGGGGAGCGGGAGTTTTCCTACGAGCAGTACTTC
TRBD2	.	TRBV13	TRBJ2-5	16	CASSPRDSGGRKTQYF	TGTGCCAGCAGCCCCCGGGATAGCGGGGGGCGGAAGACCCAGTACTTC
.	.	TRBV29-1	TRBJ2-7	14	CSVEGLETHWEQYF	TGCAGCGTTGAGGGGCTAGAAACCCATTGGGAGCAGTACTTC
.	few	TRBV2	TRBJ2-7	12	CASRGVAYEQYF	TGTGCCAGCAGGGGGGTTGCCTACGAGCAGTACTTC
.	.	TRBV9	TRBJ1-2	13	CASSRTDTYGYTF	TGTGCCAGCAGCCGGACCGATACCTATGGCTACACCTTC
.	.	TRBV2	TRBJ2-7	14	CASSEVAGLDEQYF	TGTGCCAGCAGTGAGGTTGCAGGGTTGGACGAGCAGTACTTC
.	.	TRBV5-4	TRBJ1-2	13	CASSQGRLYGYTF	TGTGCCAGCAGCCAAGGTCGCCTCTATGGCTACACCTTC
.	.	TRBV2	TRBJ1-5	15	CATSSGGAFNQPQHF	TGTGCCACTTCGAGCGGGGGGGCTTTCAATCAGCCCCAGCATTTT